A single sample gave rise to the 23 T cell receptor beta chains below, sequenced in a study of blood T cell repertoires in COVID-19. TCRdb keeps only in-frame clones here, not all; method: immunoSEQ multiplex PCR. The table has 170,000 or so clones, approximately 87% seen once; the top ten hold over 0.7%. The specimen was peripheral blood. The origin of the receptors is a woman aged 18-29 years who had recovered from COVID-19.

The V call is TRBV7-8, the J call TRBJ1-3, with TRBD1 identical over 8 bases. Germline V CDR1 and CDR2: SGHVS, FQNEAQ. This CDR3 region has 15 residues. Trimming at V came to 4 bases and at J to 9 bases, leaving 11 bases not matched to a gene. CDR3 coding DNA: TGTGCCAGCAGCTCCCAGGGGGCAACCTTGGCCACCATATATTTT. It codes for CASSSQGATLATIYF.

The chain carries TRBV7-9 and TRBJ2-7; no definite D call. This CDR3 has 14 amino acids. The V end was cut by 0 bases, the J end by 9 bases, with 15 bases between. CDR1 SEHNR and CDR2 FQNEAQ come from the germline V gene (reference sequence). The CDR3 is CASSLAGGLDWQYF. CDR3 sequence (DNA): TGTGCCAGCAGCTTAGCGGGTGGGCTTGATTGGCAGTACTTC.

This chain uses TRBV15 with TRBJ1-5, with D possibly TRBD1 on 6 matching bases. This CDR3 is 15 amino acids long. CDR1 is LNHNV and CDR2 is YYDKDF in the germline V gene (reference sequence). The V gene lost 3 bases and the J gene lost 4 bases, with 13 bases spanning the gap. The CDR3: CATSSPNQGNQPQHF. Here the CDR3 DNA reads TGTGCCACCAGCAGTCCTAACCAGGGGAATCAGCCCCAGCATTTT.

The chain employs TRBV10-2 and TRBJ2-7; tentative D call: TRBD1 (6 bases). V gave up 5 bases and J gave up 0 bases, with 11 bases separating them. CDR3 length: 14 amino acids. In germline, CDR1 is WSHSY, CDR2 SAAADI. CDR3 nucleotides: TGCGCCAGCAGTACATGGGACATCTCCTACGAGCAGTACTTC. Amino acids: CASSTWDISYEQYF.

The rearrangement joins TRBV6-1 to TRBJ2-5; the match to TRBD1 covers 8 bases. The CDR3 is made up of 14 amino acids. V lost 3 bases to trimming and J lost 5 bases; unmatched junction nucleotides: 5. Germline V gene sequence: CDR1 MNHNS, CDR2 SASEGT. DNA of the CDR3: TGTGCCAGCAGTGACCAGGGGGCTGGGGAGACCCAGTACTTC. This sequence encodes CASSDQGAGETQYF.

The J gene is TRBJ2-5, the V gene TRBV7-7; 8 bases map to TRBD1. V was clipped by 3 bases and J by 2 bases; unmatched bases: 5. The CDR3 totals 15 residues. Per germline, CDR1 SSHAT and CDR2 FNYEAQ (reference sequence). CDR3 protein: CASSLGQEGQETQYF. The CDR3 DNA reads as TGTGCCAGCAGCTTGGGACAGGAAGGGCAAGAGACCCAGTACTTC.

The V gene is TRBV9, the J gene TRBJ2-2; the match to TRBD1 covers 10 bases. Germline-derived CDR1 and CDR2 are SGDLS and YYNGEE. Trimming at V came to 0 bases and at J to 5 bases, leaving 4 bases not matched to a gene. The length of the CDR3 is 16 residues. The CDR3: CASSVGQGAVTGELFF. The CDR3 DNA sequence: TGTGCCAGCAGCGTAGGACAGGGGGCTGTAACCGGGGAGCTGTTTTTT.

The V call is TRBV5-6, the J call TRBJ1-1, with 7 nucleotides matching TRBD1. Germline values: CDR1 SGHDT, CDR2 YYEEEE. V dropped 4 bases and J dropped 5; count of bases not matched to a gene: 8. The CDR3 is 14 residues long. The CDR3 bases are TGTGCCAGCAGCCGCGGACAGGTGAGAACTGAAGCTTTCTTT. Its protein product is CASSRGQVRTEAFF.

This clone appeared a few times. The chain has TRBV9 and TRBJ1-2, with unresolved D. V lost 3 bases, J lost 2 bases, and 11 bases lay in between. Germline V CDR1 and CDR2: SGDLS, YYNGEE. CDR3 length equals 14 residues. The CDR3 loop reads CASSAAPGNYGYTF. In nucleotides, the CDR3 is TGTGCCAGCAGCGCGGCGCCGGGAAACTATGGCTACACCTTC.

This sequence joins TRBV2 and TRBJ2-3, with 10 bases aligning to TRBD2. V dropped 0 bases and J dropped 4; count of bases not matched to a gene: 4. CDR1 is SNHLY and CDR2 is FYNNEI in the germline V gene. The length of the CDR3 is 16 residues. The CDR3 spells CASSEAGTSEADTQYF. CDR3 nucleotide sequence: TGTGCCAGCAGTGAAGCTGGGACTAGCGAGGCAGATACGCAGTATTTT.

J is TRBJ1-5 and V is TRBV6-1; no firm D call. Per the germline V gene, CDR1 is MNHNS and CDR2 is SASEGT. CDR3 length: 13 residues. The V end was cut by 1 base, the J end by 6 bases, with 7 bases between. The CDR3 bases are TGTGCCAGCAGTGAAGGTTATTTTCAGCCCCAGCATTTT. Translation gives CASSEGYFQPQHF.

This clone was detected a few times. J is TRBJ1-6 and V is TRBV7-9; tentatively, D is TRBD1 (5 bases). The CDR3 runs to 14 residues. V gave up 1 base and J gave up 7 bases, with 8 bases separating them. CDR1 and CDR2 (germline): SEHNR, FQNEAQ (reference sequence). The CDR3 DNA reads as TGTGCCAGCAGCTTAGTGGCAGGGAATTCACCCCTCCACTTT. Translated: CASSLVAGNSPLHF.

This sequence joins TRBV19 and TRBJ1-3; D is unresolved. V lost 4 bases, J lost 2 bases, and 12 bases lay in between. This CDR3 is 15 amino acids long. CDR1 is LNHDA, CDR2 SQIVND, per germline (reference sequence). The CDR3 protein is CASSSRGGTGNTIYF. The CDR3 DNA sequence: TGTGCCAGTAGTAGCCGGGGAGGGACTGGAAACACCATATATTTT.

The rearrangement links TRBV25-1 to TRBJ1-1, with a tentative D call TRBD1 (6 bases). Per germline, CDR1 MGHDK and CDR2 SYGVNS. Trimming removed 1 base at V and 0 bases at J, with 9 bases between. The CDR3 sequence is 15 residues long. The CDR3 reads CASSEWGPVNTEAFF. The CDR3 DNA follows: TGTGCCAGCAGTGAATGGGGGCCGGTGAACACTGAAGCTTTCTTT.

V is TRBV7-6 and J is TRBJ1-5; 7 bases agree with TRBD1. The CDR3 consists of 15 residues. After removal of 5 bases from V and 6 bases from J, the junction contained 10 bases not matched to a gene. The germline V gene encodes CDR1 SGHVS and CDR2 FNYEAQ. This CDR3 is CASSPGQRLGQPQHF. For the CDR3, the DNA is TGTGCCAGCAGCCCGGGACAGCGATTGGGTCAGCCCCAGCATTTT.

The chain combines TRBV6-2 or TRBV6-3 with TRBJ1-6; 7 nucleotides line up with TRBD1. V lost 0 bases to trimming and J lost 7 bases; unmatched junction nucleotides: 18. The CDR3 runs 20 residues. The germline V gene encodes CDR1 MNHEY and CDR2 SVGEGT. The CDR3 spells CASSYSMGGGPEQGNSPLHF. In DNA form, the CDR3 reads TGTGCCAGCAGTTACTCGATGGGGGGCGGCCCTGAACAGGGGAATTCACCCCTCCACTTT.

V and J are TRBV6-4 and TRBJ2-2; 7 bases are a match to TRBD1. Per germline, CDR1 MRHNA and CDR2 SNTAGT. The CDR3 is made up of 14 amino acids. V lost 3 bases, J lost 5 bases, and 3 bases stayed unmatched. The CDR3 here is CASSDLRGTGELFF. As DNA, the CDR3 is TGTGCCAGCAGTGATCTCAGGGGGACCGGGGAGCTGTTTTTT.

This clone appeared a few times. This chain links TRBV24-1 with TRBJ1-2; D is unclear. This CDR3 is 16 amino acids long. Deletions cut 6 bases from V and 7 bases from J, with 23 bases between. Per germline, CDR1 KGHDR and CDR2 SFDVKD. CDR3 amino acids: CATSHTRAEDISGYTF. For the CDR3, the DNA is TGTGCCACCAGTCACACCCGAGCGGAGGATATATCTGGCTACACCTTC.

The V call is TRBV29-1, the J call TRBJ1-6, with 9 bases that match TRBD1. The germline CDR1 and CDR2 sequences are SQVTM and ANQGSEA. The V and J ends lost 6 bases and 10 bases, in that order; junction bases with no gene match: 7. This CDR3 has 13 amino acids. CDR3 in amino acids: CSVSRDRVSPLHF. In DNA form, the CDR3 reads TGCAGCGTGAGCCGGGACAGGGTGTCACCCCTCCACTTT.

The chain employs TRBV10-3 and TRBJ2-1, with 9 bases matching TRBD1. The CDR3 is 14 amino acids. Trimming cost V 7 bases and J 8 bases; bases outside gene matches: 9. Per germline, CDR1 ENHRY and CDR2 SYGVKD. Written as DNA, the CDR3 is TGTGCCATCAAATCGGGACAGGGTATCGATGAGCAGTTCTTC. This encodes CAIKSGQGIDEQFF.

The rearrangement joins TRBV2 to TRBJ1-6; 9 bases are a match to TRBD1. J was trimmed by 9 bases and V by 11 bases; bases with no gene match: 11. Germline CDR1 is SNHLY and CDR2 is FYNNEI. The CDR3 spans 14 residues. DNA of the CDR3: TGTGCCGGTATCACAGGGGGCGGGGGTTCACCCCTCCACTTT. As protein: CAGITGGGGSPLHF. Based on the CDR3 plus reference TRBV2 and TRBJ1-6, the full variable domain is EPEVTQTPSHQVTQMGQEVILRCVPISNHLYFYWYRQILGQKVEFLVSFYNNEISEKSEIFDDQFSVERPDGSNFTLKIRSTKLEDSAMYFCAGITGGGGSPLHFGNGTRLTVT.

This clone was seen just once. The J gene is TRBJ2-2, the V gene TRBV6-1, with 9 bases aligning to TRBD1. V dropped 4 bases and J dropped 2; count of bases not matched to a gene: 8. The CDR3 has 17 residues. CDR1 and CDR2 (germline): MNHNS, SASEGT. Written as DNA, the CDR3 is TGTGCCAGCAGTGGCGACGGGACAGGGCTAAACACCGGGGAGCTGTTTTTT. Translated: CASSGDGTGLNTGELFF.

The V and J genes are TRBV18 and TRBJ1-1; TRBD1 aligns across 9 bases. Germline CDR1 is KGHSH and CDR2 is LQKENI. The J segment lost 5 bases and the V segment lost 4 bases, leaving 14 bases of the junction unmatched. The CDR3 spans 17 residues. CDR3 region: CASSLNGVTQGATEAFF. The CDR3 coding sequence is TGTGCCAGCTCACTGAACGGAGTGACACAGGGGGCTACTGAAGCTTTCTTT. The full variable domain, its missing parts supplied by reference TRBV18 and TRBJ1-1, is NAGVMQNPRHLVRRRGQEARLRCSPMKGHSHVYWYRQLPEEGLKFMVYLQKENIIDESGMPKERFSAEFPKEGPSILRIQQVVRGDSAAYFCASSLNGVTQGATEAFFGQGTRLTVV.